A selection of T cell receptor beta chains follows, all from one sample in a study of cytomegalovirus exposure and HLA in healthy donors. Profiled with immunoSEQ multiplex PCR; TCRdb holds only in-frame clones, not every one. The data contain some 200,000 clones, roughly three quarters of them singletons. Material: PBMCs. The receptors stem from a male donor in good health and CMV-seropositive. The CDR3 runs from the conserved cysteine through the conserved F or W. The order of the fields is V gene, clone size, J gene, D gene, CDR3 protein, CDR3 DNA. D genes are given only for firm matches. Expanded clones are given a class, and other clones once, few, many or no size at all.

V gene: TRBV18
clone size: .
J gene: TRBJ2-1
D gene: .
CDR3 protein: CASSSSDLSYNEQFF
CDR3 DNA: TGTGCCAGCTCATCCAGTGACTTATCCTACAATGAGCAGTTCTTC

V gene: TRBV27
clone size: .
J gene: TRBJ2-7
D gene: .
CDR3 protein: CASSLSYSYEQYF
CDR3 DNA: TGTGCCAGCAGTTTATCCTATTCCTACGAGCAGTACTTC

V gene: TRBV7-8
clone size: .
J gene: TRBJ1-6
D gene: .
CDR3 protein: CASSLTHTGYSPLHF
CDR3 DNA: TGTGCCAGCAGCTTGACTCATACGGGGTATTCACCCCTCCACTTT

V gene: TRBV10-1
clone size: .
J gene: TRBJ2-3
D gene: .
CDR3 protein: CASSYWNATNTQYF
CDR3 DNA: TGCGCCAGCAGTTACTGGAACGCCACTAATACGCAGTATTTT

V gene: TRBV4-1
clone size: few
J gene: TRBJ1-1
D gene: .
CDR3 protein: CASSQSTVGNTEAFF
CDR3 DNA: TGCGCCAGCAGCCAGTCTACAGTCGGTAACACTGAAGCTTTCTTT

V gene: TRBV4-3
clone size: few
J gene: TRBJ1-5
D gene: .
CDR3 protein: CASSQGWGGNQPQHF
CDR3 DNA: TGCGCCAGCAGCCAAGGGTGGGGAGGCAATCAGCCCCAGCATTTT

V gene: TRBV28
clone size: .
J gene: TRBJ1-1
D gene: .
CDR3 protein: CASSLRTPGNFF
CDR3 DNA: TGTGCCAGCAGTTTAAGGACTCCCGGGAATTTCTTT

V gene: TRBV2
clone size: .
J gene: TRBJ1-6
D gene: .
CDR3 protein: CASSEAQFSKSNGDF
CDR3 DNA: TGTGCCAGCAGTGAAGCGCAGTTCTCAAAAAGTAACGGGGACTTT

V gene: TRBV29-1
clone size: .
J gene: TRBJ1-1
D gene: TRBD1
CDR3 protein: CSVSRGRDTEAFF
CDR3 DNA: TGCAGCGTGAGCAGGGGGCGAGATACTGAAGCTTTCTTT

V gene: TRBV2
clone size: .
J gene: TRBJ1-2
D gene: .
CDR3 protein: CASSFEGYTF
CDR3 DNA: TGTGCCAGCAGTTTTGAGGGCTACACCTTC

V gene: TRBV9
clone size: .
J gene: TRBJ2-1
D gene: TRBD2
CDR3 protein: CASSVAGGGYNEQFF
CDR3 DNA: TGTGCCAGCAGCGTAGCTGGCGGGGGGTACAATGAGCAGTTCTTC

V gene: TRBV15
clone size: .
J gene: TRBJ2-4
D gene: .
CDR3 protein: CATSHGTFSRSIQYF
CDR3 DNA: TGTGCCACCAGCCACGGGACATTTTCTAGGAGCATTCAGTACTTC

V gene: TRBV2
clone size: .
J gene: TRBJ1-5
D gene: .
CDR3 protein: CASSRDFGQPQHF
CDR3 DNA: TGTGCCAGCAGCCGGGACTTTGGGCAGCCCCAGCATTTT

V gene: TRBV5-5
clone size: .
J gene: TRBJ1-5
D gene: TRBD1
CDR3 protein: CASSLLGQGEPQHF
CDR3 DNA: TGTGCCAGCAGCCTATTAGGACAGGGCGAGCCCCAGCATTTT

V gene: TRBV6-6
clone size: .
J gene: TRBJ1-5
D gene: .
CDR3 protein: CASGYSLQHF
CDR3 DNA: TGTGCCAGCGGATACAGCCTCCAGCATTTT

V gene: TRBV27
clone size: .
J gene: TRBJ2-7
D gene: .
CDR3 protein: CASSLDRWQGEREQYF
CDR3 DNA: TGTGCCAGCAGTTTAGACCGCTGGCAGGGCGAACGCGAGCAGTACTTC

V gene: TRBV19
clone size: .
J gene: TRBJ1-5
D gene: .
CDR3 protein: CASTPDGVNQPQHF
CDR3 DNA: TGTGCCAGTACCCCGGACGGGGTTAATCAGCCCCAGCATTTT

V gene: TRBV14
clone size: .
J gene: TRBJ1-2
D gene: .
CDR3 protein: CASSSRGGGNYGYTF
CDR3 DNA: TGTGCCAGCAGCTCCCGGGGAGGGGGTAACTATGGCTACACCTTC

V gene: TRBV7-2
clone size: .
J gene: TRBJ1-5
D gene: TRBD1
CDR3 protein: CASSLAGQGSAQPQHF
CDR3 DNA: TGTGCCAGCAGCTTAGCGGGACAGGGGTCTGCTCAGCCCCAGCATTTT

V gene: TRBV6-1
clone size: few
J gene: TRBJ1-2
D gene: .
CDR3 protein: CASSEGGGGYTF
CDR3 DNA: TGTGCCAGCAGTGAAGGAGGAGGGGGCTACACCTTC

V gene: TRBV7-2
clone size: .
J gene: TRBJ1-1
D gene: TRBD1
CDR3 protein: CASSLPGTGPTEAFF
CDR3 DNA: TGTGCCAGCAGCTTACCCGGGACAGGCCCCACTGAAGCTTTCTTT

V gene: TRBV28
clone size: .
J gene: TRBJ1-5
D gene: TRBD1
CDR3 protein: CASRDTTGVNQPQHF
CDR3 DNA: TGTGCCAGCAGGGACACTACAGGGGTGAATCAGCCCCAGCATTTT

V gene: TRBV2
clone size: few
J gene: TRBJ1-1
D gene: TRBD1
CDR3 protein: CASQNIRQGLSVNTEAFF
CDR3 DNA: TGTGCCAGCCAAAATATAAGACAGGGCCTCTCCGTGAACACTGAAGCTTTCTTT

V gene: TRBV5-1
clone size: .
J gene: TRBJ2-3
D gene: TRBD2
CDR3 protein: CASSALAGGPPDTQYF
CDR3 DNA: TGCGCCAGCAGCGCGCTAGCGGGAGGGCCCCCAGATACGCAGTATTTT

V gene: TRBV7-2
clone size: .
J gene: TRBJ2-2
D gene: .
CDR3 protein: CASKAGWGNTGELFF
CDR3 DNA: TGTGCCAGCAAGGCGGGGTGGGGAAACACCGGGGAGCTGTTTTTT

V gene: TRBV5-8
clone size: .
J gene: TRBJ2-2
D gene: .
CDR3 protein: CARQGNTGELFF
CDR3 DNA: TGTGCCAGACAGGGCAACACCGGGGAGCTGTTTTTT

V gene: TRBV10-3
clone size: .
J gene: TRBJ1-1
D gene: TRBD1
CDR3 protein: CAISQGQGLFAEAFF
CDR3 DNA: TGTGCCATCAGTCAGGGACAGGGGTTATTCGCTGAAGCTTTCTTT

V gene: TRBV4-1
clone size: .
J gene: TRBJ2-2
D gene: .
CDR3 protein: CASSQDGATGELFF
CDR3 DNA: TGCGCCAGCAGCCAAGATGGGGCCACCGGGGAGCTGTTTTTT

V gene: TRBV10-2
clone size: once
J gene: TRBJ2-7
D gene: TRBD2
CDR3 protein: CASRLAGGGRYEQYF
CDR3 DNA: TGCGCCAGCAGACTAGCGGGAGGAGGACGCTACGAGCAGTACTTC

V gene: TRBV27
clone size: .
J gene: TRBJ2-7
D gene: .
CDR3 protein: CASSLPAGSYEQYF
CDR3 DNA: TGTGCCAGCAGTCTCCCTGCGGGATCCTACGAGCAGTACTTC

V gene: TRBV6-1
clone size: .
J gene: TRBJ1-2
D gene: .
CDR3 protein: CASSNSGLYGYTF
CDR3 DNA: TGTGCCAGCAGTAACAGCGGACTGTATGGCTACACCTTC

V gene: TRBV6-6
clone size: .
J gene: TRBJ1-5
D gene: TRBD1
CDR3 protein: CASSLDRVGQPQHF
CDR3 DNA: TGTGCCAGCAGTTTGGACAGGGTGGGTCAGCCCCAGCATTTT

V gene: TRBV6-6
clone size: .
J gene: TRBJ2-1
D gene: .
CDR3 protein: CASSYSRKGINEQFF
CDR3 DNA: TGTGCCAGCAGTTACTCGAGGAAGGGGATCAATGAGCAGTTCTTC

V gene: TRBV2
clone size: once
J gene: TRBJ1-1
D gene: .
CDR3 protein: CASSAFQGPLNTEAFF
CDR3 DNA: TGTGCCAGCAGTGCATTTCAGGGGCCCTTGAACACTGAAGCTTTCTTT

V gene: TRBV19
clone size: .
J gene: TRBJ1-5
D gene: TRBD1
CDR3 protein: CASSLFRTGGAGNQPQHF
CDR3 DNA: TGTGCCAGTAGTCTCTTTCGTACAGGGGGCGCGGGCAATCAGCCCCAGCATTTT

V gene: TRBV5-4
clone size: .
J gene: TRBJ2-7
D gene: .
CDR3 protein: CASSLVGGDEQYF
CDR3 DNA: TGTGCCAGCAGCTTGGTAGGAGGGGACGAGCAGTACTTC

V gene: TRBV7-3
clone size: .
J gene: TRBJ2-7
D gene: TRBD1
CDR3 protein: CASSPRQGPSYEQYF
CDR3 DNA: TGTGCCAGCAGCCCCCGACAGGGGCCGTCCTACGAGCAGTACTTC

V gene: TRBV6-1
clone size: .
J gene: TRBJ1-6
D gene: .
CDR3 protein: CASSELGGSRSPLHF
CDR3 DNA: TGTGCCAGCAGTGAGCTGGGGGGGTCTAGGTCACCCCTCCACTTT

V gene: TRBV4-2
clone size: few
J gene: TRBJ2-5
D gene: .
CDR3 protein: CASSPRRDTVQETQYF
CDR3 DNA: TGTGCCAGCAGCCCCCGACGGGACACAGTACAAGAGACCCAGTACTTC

V gene: TRBV9
clone size: .
J gene: TRBJ2-7
D gene: TRBD2
CDR3 protein: CASSDGPSGGPYEQYF
CDR3 DNA: TGTGCCAGCAGCGATGGCCCTAGCGGGGGACCCTACGAGCAGTACTTC

V gene: TRBV28
clone size: .
J gene: TRBJ1-2
D gene: .
CDR3 protein: CASSPGGGVYGYTF
CDR3 DNA: TGTGCCAGCAGTCCCGGAGGAGGAGTCTATGGCTACACCTTC

V gene: TRBV13
clone size: .
J gene: TRBJ2-1
D gene: TRBD2
CDR3 protein: CASSSTSGINNEQFF
CDR3 DNA: TGTGCCAGCAGCTCGACTAGCGGCATCAACAATGAGCAGTTCTTC

V gene: TRBV19
clone size: .
J gene: TRBJ2-1
D gene: TRBD2
CDR3 protein: CAVGSGSYNEQFF
CDR3 DNA: TGTGCAGTAGGGAGCGGGAGCTACAATGAGCAGTTCTTC

V gene: TRBV4-3
clone size: .
J gene: TRBJ2-3
D gene: .
CDR3 protein: CASSQDLGGGPTSTDTQYF
CDR3 DNA: TGCGCCAGCAGCCAAGATCTAGGCGGCGGGCCTACTAGCACAGATACGCAGTATTTT

V gene: TRBV5-6
clone size: .
J gene: TRBJ2-2
D gene: .
CDR3 protein: CASSKNRVSGELFF
CDR3 DNA: TGTGCCAGCAGCAAAAACAGGGTTTCAGGGGAGCTGTTTTTT

V gene: TRBV15
clone size: .
J gene: TRBJ2-4
D gene: TRBD2
CDR3 protein: CATSREALAGGQNIQYF
CDR3 DNA: TGTGCCACCAGCAGAGAAGCGCTAGCGGGAGGACAAAACATTCAGTACTTC

V gene: TRBV18
clone size: .
J gene: TRBJ1-1
D gene: .
CDR3 protein: CASSPPGALNTEAFF
CDR3 DNA: TGTGCCAGCTCACCACCGGGGGCCCTGAACACTGAAGCTTTCTTT

V gene: TRBV9
clone size: .
J gene: TRBJ2-3
D gene: TRBD2
CDR3 protein: CASSVELAGGPKGDTQYF
CDR3 DNA: TGTGCCAGCAGCGTAGAGCTAGCGGGAGGGCCCAAGGGAGATACGCAGTATTTT

V gene: TRBV7-9
clone size: .
J gene: TRBJ1-2
D gene: .
CDR3 protein: CASSLMQANYGYTF
CDR3 DNA: TGTGCCAGCAGCTTGATGCAGGCCAACTATGGCTACACCTTC